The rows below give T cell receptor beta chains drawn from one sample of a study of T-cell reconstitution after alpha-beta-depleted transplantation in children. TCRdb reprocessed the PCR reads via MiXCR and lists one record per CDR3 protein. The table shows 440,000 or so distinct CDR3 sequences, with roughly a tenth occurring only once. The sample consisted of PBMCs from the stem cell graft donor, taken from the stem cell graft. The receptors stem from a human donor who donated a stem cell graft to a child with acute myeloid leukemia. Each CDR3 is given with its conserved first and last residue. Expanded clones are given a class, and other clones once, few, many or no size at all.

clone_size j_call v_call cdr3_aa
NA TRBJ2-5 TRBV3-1 CASGGQGKVETQYF
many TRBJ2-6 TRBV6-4 CASSRDSSGANVLTF
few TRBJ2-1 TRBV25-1 CASSESVASGSLFF
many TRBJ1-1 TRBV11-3 CASSPGSMNTEAFF
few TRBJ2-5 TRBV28 CASSLSDRGTETQYF
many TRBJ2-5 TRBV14 CASSQRIQGRETQYF
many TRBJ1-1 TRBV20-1 CSARGTTHAEAFF
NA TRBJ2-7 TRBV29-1 CSVEVSRVFGYEQYF
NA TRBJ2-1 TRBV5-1 CASSLGARLAVNEQFF
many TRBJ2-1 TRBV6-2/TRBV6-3 CASSRGHDYNEQFF
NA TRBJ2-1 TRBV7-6 CASGYWGGEQFF
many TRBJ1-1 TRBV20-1 CSARGDTEAFF
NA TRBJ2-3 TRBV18 CASSPPAASTDTQYF
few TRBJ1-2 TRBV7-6 CASRTGTGGGYGYTF
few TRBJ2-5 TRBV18 CASSPWTDQETQYF
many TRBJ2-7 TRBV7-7 CASSWGPVNEQYF
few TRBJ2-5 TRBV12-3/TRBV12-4 CASSPGDRVETQYF
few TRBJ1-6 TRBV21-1 CASSKPGHSLYYNSPLHF
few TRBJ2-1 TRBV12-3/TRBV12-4 CASSFFHYNEQFF
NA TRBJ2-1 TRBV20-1 CSAEDRDSYNEQFF
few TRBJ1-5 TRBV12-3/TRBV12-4 CASSVTDGNQPQHF
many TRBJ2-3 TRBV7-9 CASSLVAAFTDTQYF
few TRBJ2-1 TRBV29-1 CSVDGPSGGPNEQFF
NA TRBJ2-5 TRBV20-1 CSARVVTSGSQKTQYF
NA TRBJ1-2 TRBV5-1 CASSLTGSDYGYTF
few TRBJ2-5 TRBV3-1 CASSLSTGMYQETQYF
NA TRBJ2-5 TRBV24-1 CATSEGRVGQETQYF
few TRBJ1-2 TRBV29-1 CSVGTPWYTF
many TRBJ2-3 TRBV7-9 CASSSGLAGTQYF
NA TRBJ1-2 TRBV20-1 CSALQGGARGYTF
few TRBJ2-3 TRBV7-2 CASSSPLPQGIDTQYF
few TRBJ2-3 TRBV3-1 CASSQVAGRTDTQYF
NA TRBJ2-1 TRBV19 CASSITSGGNSYNEQFF
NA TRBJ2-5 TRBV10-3 CAISESDGVETQYF
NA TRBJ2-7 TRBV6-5 CASTMGQGAYEQYF
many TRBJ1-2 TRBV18 CASSNSSNYGYTF
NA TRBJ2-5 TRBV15 CATSRRVPSRKETQYF
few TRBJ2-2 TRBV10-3 CAISESAGANTGELFF
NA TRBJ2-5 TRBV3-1 CASSQTPGVKTQYF
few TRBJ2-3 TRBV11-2 CASSFSRGYNTDTQYF
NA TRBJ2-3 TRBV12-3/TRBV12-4 CASSTQPDSTDTQYF
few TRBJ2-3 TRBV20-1 CSAQPSGRNSNTQYF
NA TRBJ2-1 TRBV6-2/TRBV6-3 CASSYSRRGSSYNEQFF
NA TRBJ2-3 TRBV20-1 CSVNRELGTDTQYF
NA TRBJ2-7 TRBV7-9 CASSKQGDSEQYF
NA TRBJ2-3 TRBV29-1 CSVQERGVDTQYF
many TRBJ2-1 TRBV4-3 CASSQDEFVDEQFF
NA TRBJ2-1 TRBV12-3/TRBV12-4 CASSLKRQGQRNEQFF
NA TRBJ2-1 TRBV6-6 CASSHVLVDEQFF
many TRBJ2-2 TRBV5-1 CASTRTGVNTGELFF
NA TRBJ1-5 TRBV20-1 CSARDRGAGGFNQPQHF
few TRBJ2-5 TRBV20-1 CSAQTTSGRGRETQYF
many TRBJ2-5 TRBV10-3 CAISEKTGTSGRLETQYF
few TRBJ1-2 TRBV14 CASSQGSRTGYGYTF
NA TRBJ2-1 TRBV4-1 CASSPGQGARGQFF
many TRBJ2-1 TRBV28 CASSPLIDEQFF
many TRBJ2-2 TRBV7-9 CASSSQTGLTGELFF